One sample yielded the 24 T cell receptor beta chains listed below, sequenced in a study of T cells in localized non-small cell lung cancer. Assay used: immunoSEQ multiplex PCR; TCRdb lists only in-frame clones, some missing. Among 70,000 to 95,000 clones listed, approximately 90% were seen once. Sequencing was performed on PBMCs, taken before any cancer treatment. The receptor source for this set is a woman aged 35-70 years with stage II squamous cell lung carcinoma.

The chain links TRBV7-9 to TRBJ2-7, with 9 bases that match TRBD2. Germline V gives CDR1 SEHNR, CDR2 FQNEAQ (reference sequence). This CDR3 comprises 13 residues. With V trimmed by 8 bases and J by 5 bases, 7 bases remained unmatched. The CDR3 protein is CASQAGGLDEQYF. CDR3 DNA sequence: TGTGCCAGCCAAGCGGGGGGCCTGGACGAGCAGTACTTC.

The J gene is TRBJ2-6, the V gene TRBV6-1; the D gene is possibly TRBD1 (5 bases). The CDR3 sequence is 17 residues long. Germline V lookup: CDR1 MNHNS, CDR2 SASEGT. V was trimmed by 2 bases and J by 4 bases, leaving 15 bases between them. The CDR3 loop reads CASSERQTHRGANVLTF. CDR3 bases: TGTGCCAGCAGTGAACGACAGACACACCGGGGGGCCAACGTCCTGACTTTC.

This chain connects TRBV20-1 to TRBJ2-5; D is unresolved. The CDR3 has 11 amino acids. Germline V gene lookup returns CDR1 DFQATT and CDR2 SNEGSKA (reference sequence). Trimming took 5 bases from V and 4 from J, leaving 8 bases between them. The CDR3 spells CSARIGETQYF. The CDR3 nucleotides are TGCAGTGCTCGGATCGGAGAGACCCAGTACTTC.

This clone was counted once. J is TRBJ1-1 and V is TRBV30; D gene unclear. Per the germline V gene, CDR1 is GTSNPN and CDR2 is SVGIG (reference sequence). This CDR3 region has 12 residues. V lost 5 bases, J lost 1 base, and 8 bases lay in between. The CDR3 nucleotides read TGTGCCTGGGTGCGATCGAACACTGAAGCTTTCTTT. It codes for CAWVRSNTEAFF.

The chain uses TRBV7-2 and TRBJ1-5; D uncertain. This CDR3 region has 15 residues. V lost 4 bases, J lost 2 bases, and 12 bases lay in between. Germline-derived CDR1 and CDR2 are SGHTA and FQGNSA. CDR3 nucleotide sequence: TGTGCCAGCAGCTCTAGTGGTGGTGGCAATCAGCCCCAGCATTTT. This encodes CASSSSGGGNQPQHF.

The gene calls are TRBV30 and TRBJ2-7, with 15 bases fitting TRBD2. Germline V lookup: CDR1 GTSNPN, CDR2 SVGIG (reference sequence). The CDR3 extends over 15 amino acids. With V trimmed by 2 bases and J by 7 bases, 6 bases remained unmatched. In DNA form, the CDR3 reads TGTGCCTGGAGTCCTGGACTAGCGGGAGGGGGAGAGCAGTACTTC. This sequence encodes CAWSPGLAGGGEQYF.

CDR3 loop: CASSIKAGNQPQHF. The CDR3 DNA follows: TGTGCCAGTAGTATAAAGGCAGGGAATCAGCCCCAGCATTTT. The rearrangement joins TRBV19 to TRBJ1-5, with D possibly TRBD1 on 5 matching bases. V shed 2 bases and J shed 4 bases, with 9 bases lying between them. The CDR3 is 14 residues long. Germline V gene lookup returns CDR1 LNHDA and CDR2 SQIVND (reference sequence).

The chain recombines TRBV6-1 with TRBJ1-2; 9 nucleotides agree with TRBD1. Germline-derived CDR1 and CDR2 are MNHNS and SASEGT. This CDR3 has 13 residues. Trimming cost V 4 bases and J 10 bases; bases outside gene matches: 7. CDR3 region: CASSATGQGLYTF. CDR3 nucleotide sequence: TGTGCCAGCAGTGCCACGGGACAGGGCCTCTACACCTTC.

The chain employs TRBV4-2 and TRBJ2-1; 12 bases line up with TRBD2. The CDR3 has 18 residues. Germline V gives CDR1 LGHNA, CDR2 YNFKEQ. The junction had 8 bases not matched to a gene; V was cut back by 4 bases and J by 1 base. The CDR3 nucleotides are TGTGCCAGCAGCCCACGTGTCGGACTAGCGGGATCCTACAATGAGCAGTTCTTC. Its translation: CASSPRVGLAGSYNEQFF.

The gene calls are TRBV6-5 and TRBJ1-2, with 7 bases identical to TRBD1. The germline V gene encodes CDR1 MNHEY and CDR2 SVGAGI. The ends lost 4 bases at V and 11 bases at J; junction bases unmatched: 7. The CDR3 loop spans 12 amino acids. CDR3 nucleotide sequence: TGTGCCAGCAGTTCCCGGGACAGAGGGTACACCTTC. Protein sequence: CASSSRDRGYTF.

The chain has TRBV7-2 and TRBJ2-2; 10 bases are a match to TRBD1. The CDR3 totals 16 residues. With V trimmed by 3 bases and J by 6 bases, 7 bases remained unmatched. Germline CDR1 reads SGHTA; CDR2 reads FQGNSA. CDR3 coding DNA: TGTGCCAGCAGCTTCCGGGACAGGGGATGGGCCGGGGAGCTGTTTTTT. Amino acid sequence: CASSFRDRGWAGELFF.

This chain connects TRBV6-1 to TRBJ1-6; D might be TRBD1 (6 bases). This CDR3 is 15 amino acids long. Germline CDR1 and CDR2: MNHNS and SASEGT. V lost 2 bases and J lost 8, with 13 bases in between. The CDR3: CASSESPRGYSPLHF. In DNA, the CDR3 is TGTGCCAGCAGTGAAAGTCCCAGGGGTTATTCACCCCTCCACTTT.

This sequence joins TRBV5-1 and TRBJ1-5, with 9 bases identical to TRBD1. The CDR3 extends over 15 amino acids. Trimming at V came to 0 bases and at J to 7 bases, leaving 5 bases not matched to a gene. Germline CDR1 is SGHRS and CDR2 is YFSETQ. CDR3: CASSLGTGEAQPQHF. DNA of the CDR3: TGCGCCAGCAGCTTGGGGACAGGGGAGGCGCAGCCCCAGCATTTT.

This chain connects TRBV28 to TRBJ1-1; D call uncertain. V was trimmed by 0 bases and J by 3 bases, leaving 2 bases between them. Germline lookup yields CDR1 MDHEN and CDR2 SYDVKM. This CDR3 is 12 amino acids long. The CDR3 spells CASSLWDTEAFF. CDR3 nucleotides: TGTGCCAGCAGTTTATGGGACACTGAAGCTTTCTTT.

This chain connects TRBV19 to TRBJ1-1; D unclear. This CDR3 comprises 14 residues. Germline assignment: CDR1 LNHDA and CDR2 SQIVND (reference sequence). Trimming shortened V by 7 bases and J by 1 base, and 13 bases separated the two germline ends. The CDR3, as DNA: TGTGCCAGTAAAGTGGAGGGTGGGAACACTGAAGCTTTCTTT. Translated: CASKVEGGNTEAFF.

This clone was seen just once. The rearrangement uses TRBV2 and TRBJ1-2; D may be TRBD1 (6 bases). The CDR3 is made up of 13 amino acids. Germline V gene lookup returns CDR1 SNHLY and CDR2 FYNNEI. V was cut by 7 bases and J by 6 bases, with 15 bases left in between. The CDR3 DNA sequence: TGTGCCAGCAAGACAGGTTCTGGGGATGGCTACACCTTC. Translating it yields CASKTGSGDGYTF.

The rearrangement links TRBV6-6 to TRBJ1-1; 8 nucleotides agree with TRBD1. The CDR3 contains 15 residues. Per the germline V gene, CDR1 is MNHNY and CDR2 is SVGAGI (reference sequence). Trimming at V came to 6 bases and at J to 3 bases, leaving 9 bases not matched to a gene. The CDR3 loop reads CASRLKGTGYTEAFF. CDR3 in DNA: TGTGCCAGCAGGCTCAAAGGGACAGGTTACACTGAAGCTTTCTTT.

V usage is TRBV7-8 and J usage is TRBJ2-7; D possibly corresponds to TRBD1 (5 bases). CDR1 and CDR2 from the germline V gene are SGHVS and FQNEAQ. The CDR3 runs 12 residues. Trimming removed 3 bases from V and 4 bases from J, with 7 bases in between. CDR3 sequence: CASSFQGYEQYF. The CDR3 DNA follows: TGTGCCAGCAGCTTCCAGGGTTACGAGCAGTACTTC.

This clone was found a few times. The V call is TRBV28, the J call TRBJ1-2, with a tentative D call TRBD1 (6 bases). Trimming removed 6 bases at V and 2 bases at J, with 13 bases between. CDR1 is MDHEN, CDR2 SYDVKM, per germline. The CDR3 spans 14 residues. For the CDR3, the DNA is TGTGCCAGCAGCCCAGCGGGGGGCAACTATGGCTACACCTTC. This sequence encodes CASSPAGGNYGYTF.

The chain links TRBV4-1 to TRBJ2-4, with D uncertain. Trimming removed 0 bases at V and 8 bases at J, with 5 bases between. The length of the CDR3 is 12 residues. The germline CDR1 and CDR2 sequences are MGHRA and YSYEKL. In DNA, the CDR3 is TGCGCCAGCAGCCAAGATGGGGACATTCAGTACTTC. Translating gives CASSQDGDIQYF.

The V and J genes are TRBV5-6 and TRBJ2-1; TRBD2 aligns across 11 bases. Losses at the gene ends were 2 bases for V and 8 bases for J; bases not matched to a gene: 12. The CDR3 loop spans 17 amino acids. Germline CDR1 is SGHDT and CDR2 is YYEEEE. CDR3 in amino acids: CASSFHPLAGVVDEQFF. The CDR3 bases are TGTGCCAGCAGCTTCCACCCACTAGCGGGAGTTGTAGATGAGCAGTTCTTC. Based on the CDR3 plus reference TRBV5-6 and TRBJ2-1, the full variable domain is DAGVTQSPTHLIKTRGQQVTLRCSPKSGHDTVSWYQQALGQGPQFIFQYYEEEERQRGNFPDRFSGHQFPNYSSELNVNALLLGDSALYLCASSFHPLAGVVDEQFFGPGTRLTVL.

The gene calls are TRBV19 and TRBJ1-2; TRBD1 matches at 7 bases. Germline V CDR1 and CDR2: LNHDA, SQIVND (reference sequence). CDR3 length: 15 amino acids. V lost 3 bases to trimming and J lost 3 bases; unmatched junction nucleotides: 7. In DNA, the CDR3 is TGTGCCAGTAGTATCTCTCGACAGGGCCACTATGGCTACACCTTC. Translating gives CASSISRQGHYGYTF.

J is TRBJ1-2 and V is TRBV28; D is ambiguous. The germline V gene encodes CDR1 MDHEN and CDR2 SYDVKM. The CDR3 length is 15 residues. The V gene lost 5 bases and the J gene lost 1 base, with 14 bases spanning the gap. CDR3 bases: TGTGCCAGCAGTACCGGTTCGAAGGGTAACTATGGCTACACCTTC. This codes for CASSTGSKGNYGYTF.

The rearrangement joins TRBV4-1 to TRBJ2-1; D is unclear. CDR1 is MGHRA, CDR2 YSYEKL, per germline. The CDR3 has 17 residues. V was trimmed by 0 bases and J by 2 bases, leaving 14 bases between them. The CDR3 DNA reads TGCGCCAGCAGCCAAGATCGTTCCGGGTTAGCCTACAATGAGCAGTTCTTC. It translates to CASSQDRSGLAYNEQFF.